The entry below describes one T cell receptor beta chain. The source of the sample is a study of CD8 T cells in Susac syndrome. Study in general: Sequencing included Susac syndrome patients, five or six of them with active disease and roughly 8 in remission.

The germline gives CDR1 SNHLY, CDR2 FYNNEI. Trimming took off 0 bases at V and 5 bases at J, with 11 bases between the two ends. The CDR3 is 14 amino acids. An amount of RNA that ranged from roughly 0.5 to 1 ug was reverse transcribed with random hexamers. TCRdb passed the immunoSEQ multiplex PCR reads through MiXCR, listing each CDR3 protein once. Of 210,000 or so distinct CDR3 sequences listed, over 90% are singletons. The authors sequenced TCR beta from blood CD8+ and CD4+ T cells. This clonotype was sampled from a human donor with Susac syndrome. Sequenced sample: CD4+ T cells from PBMCs. V gene TRBV2 combines with J gene TRBJ2-7; possible D gene TRBD1, 6 bases. The CDR3 loop reads CASSEAQGQNEQYF. The CDR3 DNA sequence: TGTGCCAGCAGTGAAGCGCAAGGACAGAACGAGCAGTACTTC.